This entry lists 28 T cell receptor beta chains sequenced from one sample in a study of identical twins. TCRdb re-derived calls from the 5' RACE reads in MiXCR, one entry per CDR3 protein. Of 310,000 or so distinct CDR3 sequences in the sample, roughly 10% are singletons; the top ten hold roughly 7%. These data were also filed under a second study, of yellow fever vaccine responses in identical twins.

Sample: CD8+ T cells sorted from blood. The source is a woman aged 18 to 35 in good health.

This clonotype was recorded a few times. The CDR3 bases are TGCAGCGCAACAGGGAATGAGGAGACCCAGTACTTC. Residues: CSATGNEETQYF. The gene calls are TRBV29-1 and TRBJ2-5; a weak D match, TRBD1 (6 bases). The germline V gene has CDR1 SQVTM and CDR2 ANQGSEA. The CDR3 totals 12 residues. Trimming pared 7 bases from V and 5 bases from J, leaving 14 bases between.

The chain combines TRBV9 with TRBJ2-3; D is perhaps TRBD1 or TRBD2 (5 bases each). The CDR3 extends over 14 amino acids. CDR1 is SGDLS and CDR2 is YYNGEE in the germline V gene. Trimming shortened V by 3 bases and J by 2 bases, and 10 bases separated the two germline ends. The CDR3, as DNA: TGTGCCAGCAGCGACCGGGACGTCACAGATACGCAGTATTTT. Translation: CASSDRDVTDTQYF.

In its sample, this clonotype was seen many times. The chain joins TRBV2 to TRBJ2-5, with 7 bases aligning to TRBD1. This CDR3 comprises 14 residues. Germline-derived CDR1 and CDR2 are SNHLY and FYNNEI. V dropped 5 bases and J dropped 2; count of bases not matched to a gene: 5. The CDR3 bases are TGTGCCAGCAGTTCCGGGACAGTGCAAGAGACCCAGTACTTC. It yields the protein CASSSGTVQETQYF.

The chain links TRBV27 to TRBJ2-3; 8 positions agree with TRBD2. Germline loops: CDR1 MNHEY, CDR2 SMNVEV (reference sequence). This CDR3 region has 20 residues. J was trimmed by 0 bases and V by 1 base; bases with no gene match: 15. As DNA, the CDR3 is TGTGCCAGCAGTTTATGGGCTAGCGGGCCGACACCCACTAGCACAGATACGCAGTATTTT. Protein product: CASSLWASGPTPTSTDTQYF.

This clonotype was seen at least ten times. The rearrangement uses TRBV7-9 and TRBJ2-5; D may be TRBD2 (5 bases). The V and J ends lost 8 bases and 4 bases respectively, with 14 bases between them. Germline V gene lookup returns CDR1 SEHNR and CDR2 FQNEAQ (reference sequence). This CDR3 is 13 amino acids long. CDR3 in amino acids: CASARDMVETQYF. CDR3 DNA sequence: TGTGCCAGCGCCCGGGATATGGTAGAGACCCAGTACTTC.

The rearrangement uses TRBV6-1 and TRBJ2-1, with 10 bases identical to TRBD1. Trimming took 8 bases from V and 7 from J; bases not matched to a gene: 8. The CDR3 spans 14 residues. The germline V gene encodes CDR1 MNHNS and CDR2 SASEGT. CDR3 loop: CASGPGQGINEQFF. For the CDR3, the DNA is TGTGCCAGCGGACCGGGACAGGGGATAAATGAGCAGTTCTTC.

Many counts were recorded for this clonotype. The chain recombines TRBV12-3 or TRBV12-4 with TRBJ2-2, with D possibly TRBD2 on 5 matching bases. V lost 5 bases, J lost 7 bases, and 23 bases lay in between. The CDR3 contains 17 residues. The CDR3 coding sequence is TGTGCCAGCAGTGCCCTCGGGAACCTAGAGATCTACGGGGAGCTGTTTTTT. Amino acids: CASSALGNLEIYGELFF.

This clonotype has a count of ten or more. The chain combines TRBV7-3 with TRBJ2-7, with D perhaps being TRBD1 or TRBD2 (5 bases each). Trimming cost V 5 bases and J 5 bases, with 13 bases left between them. CDR1 is SGHTA, CDR2 FQGTGA, per germline. The CDR3 is 13 amino acids. The DNA of the CDR3 is TGTGCCAGCAGCCGTGGGGGTTCCAACGAGCAGTACTTC. Translated, it gives CASSRGGSNEQYF.

The V gene is TRBV6-1, the J gene TRBJ2-1; 14 bases match TRBD2. The CDR3 sequence is 14 residues long. The J segment lost 10 bases and the V segment lost 6 bases, leaving 5 bases of the junction unmatched. CDR1 is MNHNS and CDR2 is SASEGT in the germline V gene. CDR3 loop: CASRGLAGAGEQFF. For the CDR3, the DNA is TGTGCCAGCAGGGGACTAGCGGGAGCGGGGGAGCAGTTCTTC.

This clonotype has a handful of counts. The gene calls are TRBV3-1 and TRBJ2-7; 15 nucleotides line up with TRBD2. Losses at the gene ends were 3 bases for V and 4 bases for J; bases not matched to a gene: 4. This CDR3 spans 16 amino acids. Germline V gene data show CDR1 as LGHDT and CDR2 as YNNKEL (reference sequence). This CDR3 reads CASSHAGTSGGYEQYF. The CDR3 DNA reads TGTGCCAGCAGCCACGCCGGGACTAGCGGGGGGTACGAGCAGTACTTC.

This clonotype was counted at least ten times. This chain connects TRBV7-8 to TRBJ2-1, with 8 nucleotides matching TRBD2. There are 14 residues in the CDR3. V lost 1 base and J lost 5; bases outside the gene matches: 1. CDR1 SGHVS and CDR2 FQNEAQ come from the germline V gene. CDR3 in amino acids: CASSLVAGNNEQFF. In nucleotides, the CDR3 is TGTGCCAGCAGCTTAGTAGCGGGGAACAATGAGCAGTTCTTC.

The gene calls are TRBV6-5 and TRBJ1-5; unclear D gene. Germline-derived CDR1 and CDR2 are MNHEY and SVGAGI. The CDR3 covers 14 residues. The V end was cut by 0 bases, the J end by 5 bases, with 8 bases between. The CDR3 DNA is TGTGCCAGCAGTTACTCGCGGGGATATCAGCCCCAGCATTTT. Encoded protein: CASSYSRGYQPQHF.

V and J are TRBV29-1 and TRBJ2-2; TRBD2 matches at 12 bases. Germline V gene lookup returns CDR1 SQVTM and CDR2 ANQGSEA. The V and J ends lost 5 bases and 3 bases, in that order; junction bases with no gene match: 1. The CDR3 has 14 amino acids. The chain's CDR3 is CSVLAGGYTGELFF. CDR3 DNA sequence: TGCAGCGTTCTAGCGGGGGGGTACACCGGGGAGCTGTTTTTT.

In its sample, this clonotype was seen many times. V gene TRBV12-3 or TRBV12-4 combines with J gene TRBJ2-3; TRBD2 aligns across 7 bases. With V trimmed by 5 bases and J by 1 base, 6 bases remained unmatched. CDR3 size: 15 residues. CDR3 coding DNA: TGTGCCAGCAGTCCCCGGGACTACCGCACAGATACGCAGTATTTT. It translates to CASSPRDYRTDTQYF.

On this clonotype itself: Sequence at one end of the junction differs from germline and may be a read error. The chain uses TRBV12-3 or TRBV12-4 and TRBJ2-7; D is tentatively TRBD1 or TRBD2 (5 bases each). CDR3 length equals 19 residues. The CDR3 coding sequence is TGTGCCATCAGTTTAGTCGGGGTTTCAGGGAGTCCCAGCTCCTACGAGCAGTACTTC. This translates into CAISLVGVSGSPSSYEQYF.

Many counts were recorded for this clonotype. This chain links TRBV6-4 with TRBJ1-2, with a tentative D call TRBD1 (5 bases). Between the trimmed V and J ends, which lost 2 bases and 5 bases, there was a span of 18 bases. This CDR3 is built from 16 residues. CDR1 and CDR2 from the germline V gene are MRHNA and SNTAGT. The CDR3 sequence is CASSDTFNGTYYGYTF. The CDR3 region has the DNA TGTGCCAGCAGTGACACATTTAACGGGACCTATTATGGCTACACCTTC.

This clonotype was seen a handful of times. V and J are TRBV29-1 and TRBJ1-3; unclear D gene. The CDR3 spans 12 residues. CDR1 is SQVTM and CDR2 is ANQGSEA in the germline V gene. The ends were cut back, 2 bases at V and 11 bases at J, with 13 bases in the middle. The CDR3 DNA follows: TGCAGCGTTGAAAACAACTTTAATGCCATATATTTT. Its protein product is CSVENNFNAIYF.

The genes are TRBV12-5 and TRBJ1-1, with 12 bases lining up with TRBD1. V lost 2 bases to trimming and J lost 5 bases; unmatched junction nucleotides: 12. This CDR3 has 18 residues. Germline lookup yields CDR1 LGHNT and CDR2 FRNRAP. CDR3 bases: TGTGCTAGTGGTTTGAACAGGGACAGGGGGCGTACGGGGACTGAAGCTTTCTTT. Translating it yields CASGLNRDRGRTGTEAFF. Based on the CDR3 plus reference TRBV12-5 and TRBJ1-1, the full variable domain is DARVTQTPRHKVTEMGQEVTMRCQPILGHNTVFWYRQTMMQGLELLAYFRNRAPLDDSGMPKDRFSAEMPDATLATLKIQPSEPRDSAVYFCASGLNRDRGRTGTEAFFGQGTRLTVV.

This clonotype was seen ten or more times. The rearrangement joins TRBV7-9 to TRBJ1-5; D not certain. This CDR3 has 14 amino acids. V was shortened by 3 bases and J by 1 base, with 7 bases between the two germline ends. From germline, CDR1 is SEHNR and CDR2 FQNEAQ (reference sequence). CDR3 loop: CASSFGLSNQPQHF. Written as DNA, the CDR3 is TGTGCCAGCAGCTTTGGCTTGAGCAATCAGCCCCAGCATTTT.

This clonotype was recorded a few times. V is TRBV6-5 and J is TRBJ2-5; D perhaps matches TRBD1 (5 bases). The V gene's germline CDR1 is MNHEY and CDR2 SVGAGI. The ends were cut back, 2 bases at V and 0 bases at J, with 10 bases in the middle. The CDR3 has 15 amino acids. In nucleotides, the CDR3 is TGTGCCAGCAGTTACGGGGCAGGGAACCAAGAGACCCAGTACTTC. Translating it yields CASSYGAGNQETQYF.

This clonotype was seen a handful of times. The V and J genes are TRBV30 and TRBJ2-7, with TRBD2 identical over 7 bases. The germline V gene encodes CDR1 GTSNPN and CDR2 SVGIG (reference sequence). The CDR3 contains 13 residues. V gave up 0 bases and J gave up 2 bases; unmatched junction bases: 1. CDR3 sequence (DNA): TGTGCCTGGAGTGTCGGGGGGACCTACGAGCAGTACTTC. Encoded protein: CAWSVGGTYEQYF. Full variable domain (remainder filled in from reference TRBV30 and TRBJ2-7): SQTIHQWPATLVQPVGSPLSLECTVEGTSNPNLYWYRQAAGRGLQLLFYSVGIGQISSEVPQNLSASRPQDRQFILSSKKLLLSDSGFYLCAWSVGGTYEQYFGPGTRLTVT.

This clonotype was picked up many times. The V gene is TRBV28, the J gene TRBJ2-1; 10 nucleotides line up with TRBD2. The ends lost 6 bases at V and 4 bases at J; junction bases unmatched: 3. This CDR3 comprises 14 residues. In germline, CDR1 is MDHEN, CDR2 SYDVKM. The CDR3, as DNA: TGTGCCAGCAGGTGGACTAGCGGTTACAATGAGCAGTTCTTC. Translation gives CASRWTSGYNEQFF.

This clonotype was seen repeatedly, ten times or more. The V and J genes are TRBV27 and TRBJ2-7; no clear D gene. V was shortened by 0 bases and J by 2 bases, with 5 bases between the two germline ends. This CDR3 spans 13 amino acids. CDR1 and CDR2 from the germline V gene are MNHEY and SMNVEV (reference sequence). The CDR3 here is CASSLSSPYEQYF. CDR3 nucleotide sequence: TGTGCCAGCAGTTTATCGTCCCCCTACGAGCAGTACTTC.

The chain couples TRBV6-5 to TRBJ2-2, with a possible D match to TRBD2 (6 bases). This CDR3 region has 14 residues. CDR1 and CDR2 from the germline V gene are MNHEY and SVGAGI. V lost 1 base and J lost 7, with 10 bases in between. CDR3 sequence: CASSYWRGGGELFF. CDR3 in DNA: TGTGCCAGCAGTTACTGGCGGGGCGGCGGGGAGCTGTTTTTT.

Turning to this clonotype: At one end, the junction sequence differs from germline, possibly due to a read error. The CDR3 protein is CASSLEAGADEQYF. The CDR3, as DNA: TGTGCTAGCAGCTTAGAGGCAGGGGCGGACGAGCAGTACTTC. The V call is TRBV7-7, the J call TRBJ2-7; D is possibly TRBD1 (6 bases). The CDR3 is 14 residues long. The V gene's germline CDR1 is SSHAT and CDR2 FNYEAQ (reference sequence). Filled out from reference TRBV7-7 and TRBJ2-7, the complete variable domain reads GAGVSQSPRYKVTKRGQDVTLRCDPISSHATLYWYQQALGQGPEFLTYFNYEAQPDKSGLPSDRFSAERPEGSISTLTIQRTEQRDSAMYRCASSLEAGADEQYFGPGTRLTVT.

This clonotype was detected only a few times. The chain combines TRBV6-1 with TRBJ1-5, with TRBD1 matching 7 bases. With V trimmed by 6 bases and J by 6 bases, 8 bases remained unmatched. The CDR3 has 14 residues. Per the germline V gene, CDR1 is MNHNS and CDR2 is SASEGT. The CDR3 DNA sequence: TGTGCCAGCAGACGGACAGGAGGAATTCAGCCCCAGCATTTT. This gives the protein CASRRTGGIQPQHF.

This clonotype has ten or more counts. The chain combines TRBV30 with TRBJ2-3; D tentatively reads TRBD1 or TRBD2 (5 bases each). V was clipped by 5 bases and J by 4 bases, with 13 bases between them. Germline values: CDR1 GTSNPN, CDR2 SVGIG (reference sequence). The CDR3 covers 13 residues. CDR3 DNA: TGTGCCTGGGGGACCATGAGGCCAGATACGCAGTATTTT. Its protein is CAWGTMRPDTQYF.

This chain links TRBV4-3 with TRBJ2-7; D possibly corresponds to TRBD2 (6 bases). V was shortened by 0 bases and J by 5 bases, with 14 bases between the two germline ends. Germline CDR1 is LGHNA and CDR2 is YSLEER. This CDR3 has 15 amino acids. The CDR3 protein is CASSQDLGAGNEQYF. DNA for the CDR3: TGCGCCAGCAGCCAAGATTTGGGAGCGGGTAACGAGCAGTACTTC.